This T cell receptor beta chain was obtained from a study of blood T cell repertoires in COVID-19. Clones were sequenced by immunoSEQ multiplex PCR, and TCRdb holds only the in-frame ones, with some missing. This repertoire shows about 99,000 clones, about 90% found once; its top ten account for 6.2%. V gave up 2 bases and J gave up 2 bases, with 12 bases separating them. The CDR3 has 15 residues. CDR1 is SGHDT and CDR2 is YYEEEE in the germline V gene. V and J are TRBV5-6 and TRBJ2-3, with a tentative D call TRBD2 (5 bases). Material: peripheral blood. The receptor's source is a human donor in a cohort sampled during active COVID-19. The CDR3 DNA follows: TGTGCCAGCAGCTTATCCACCGGGATCACAGATACGCAGTATTTT. It translates to CASSLSTGITDTQYF.